This T cell receptor beta chain was documented in a study of Ad26.COV2.S vaccination and SARS-CoV-2 variants. Study details: Ad26.COV2.S shots went into the muscle once or twice, 56 days apart. Study-level results: Spike-specific TCR breadth was greater after Ad26.COV2.S than placebo. From the TCR breadth and depth analyses, total T cell responses may have been underestimated.

With respect to this clone: Its antigen remains unidentified.

Generated by immunoSEQ multiplex PCR, the TCRdb table keeps only in-frame clones and is missing some. The sample lists under 550,000 clones; 75% to 95% were seen once. V gave up 3 bases and J gave up 0 bases, with 10 bases separating them. This CDR3 contains 15 residues. The germline V gene encodes CDR1 SGHNT and CDR2 YENEEA. Treatment denoted: around 19 received Ad26.COV2.S at low or high dose, single or two shots; 5 received placebo; per-sample allocation not given. Day 63 after the first injection of vaccine or placebo was the sampling time. Here the sequenced sample was peripheral blood, taken in a trial of Ad26.COV2.S vaccine versus placebo. This TCR came from a person between 18 and 60 years old who received the Ad26.COV2.S COVID-19 vaccine or a placebo. The gene calls are TRBV11-3 and TRBJ2-3; D unclear. Here the CDR3 reads CASSFGQDSTDTQYF. The CDR3 DNA follows: TGTGCCAGCAGCTTCGGGCAGGACAGCACAGATACGCAGTATTTT.